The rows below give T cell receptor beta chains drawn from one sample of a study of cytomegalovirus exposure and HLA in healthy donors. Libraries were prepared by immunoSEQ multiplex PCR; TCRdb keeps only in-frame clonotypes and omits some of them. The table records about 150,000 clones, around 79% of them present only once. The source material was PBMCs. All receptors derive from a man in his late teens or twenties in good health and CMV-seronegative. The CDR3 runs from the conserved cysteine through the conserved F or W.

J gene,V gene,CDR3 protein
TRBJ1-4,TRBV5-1,CASSFDPGGEKLFF
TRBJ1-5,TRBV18,CASSPGSDQPQHF
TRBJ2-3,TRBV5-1,CASSRGPSGHVTSTDTQYF
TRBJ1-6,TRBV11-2,CASSLRTGNYSPLHF
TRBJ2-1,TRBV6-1,CASSGQGGVRNEQFF
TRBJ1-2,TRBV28,CASRSGTNYGYTF
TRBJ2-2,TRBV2,CASIRQANTGELFF
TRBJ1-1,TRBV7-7,CASSLGAGAEAFF
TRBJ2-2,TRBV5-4,CASSSGTVRSELFF
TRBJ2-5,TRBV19,CASRDSGGARETQYF
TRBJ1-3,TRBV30,CAWRGQGAGNTIYF
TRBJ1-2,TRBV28,CASSSGTGVGGYTF
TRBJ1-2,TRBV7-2,CASSLTGGTYGYTF
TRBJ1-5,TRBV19,CASSIAGYREGQPQHF
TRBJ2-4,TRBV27,CASNPGPGGSKNIQYF
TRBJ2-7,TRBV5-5,CASSLQGVGEQYF
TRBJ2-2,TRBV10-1,CASSESGQGSAGELFF
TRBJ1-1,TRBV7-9,CASNLYRLADTEAFF
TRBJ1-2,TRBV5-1,CASSPGQGADGYTF
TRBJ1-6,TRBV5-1,CASMMGLYNSPLHF
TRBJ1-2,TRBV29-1,CSVSGSVFYGYTF
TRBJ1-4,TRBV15,CATSRDNQGSGEKLFF
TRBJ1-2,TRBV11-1,CASSPRTGDGYTF
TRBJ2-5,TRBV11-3,CASSYGGETQYF
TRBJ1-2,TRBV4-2,CASSQDRGGAAGYTF